The clone carrying this T cell receptor beta chain was counted many times. Its cognate antigen is unknown. The V gene lost 5 bases and the J gene lost 5 bases, with 12 bases spanning the gap. The germline gives CDR1 DFQATT, CDR2 SNEGSKA (reference sequence). The CDR3 is made up of 12 amino acids. A J-beta primer mix and a sample-barcoded 5' primer were used in a second PCR of roughly 7 to 12 cycles. Each cDNA molecule received a tag from a template-switch adaptor that had 12 random nucleotides. TCRdb analysed the 5' RACE reads with MiXCR anew, one entry per CDR3 protein. Of about 620,000 distinct CDR3 sequences listed, around 50% are singletons. The data were taken from a study of blood T cells in healthy people across ages. General observations from the study: Per-million-T-cell TCR beta diversity fell roughly linearly with age.

The J gene is TRBJ1-2, the V gene TRBV20-1; D might be TRBD1 (6 bases). Source material: blood. This receptor was identified in an elderly woman in good health. As DNA, the CDR3 is TGCAGTGCTCGCGAGCAGGGGTATGGCTACACCTTC. Translating it yields CSAREQGYGYTF.